This T cell receptor beta chain was found in a study of shared clonotypes between healthy human individuals (dated by TCRdb to between 2020 and 2021). Broadly, across the study: A couple of women and a few men aged 18 to 49 years were included in the cohort. For each donor, CD4 naive and CD4 memory were each run on three plates, CD8 naive on two plates, and CD8 memory on one plate. To estimate repertoire size and how much clonotype sharing occurs between individuals, the study deeply sequenced the blood TCR repertoires of about five healthy adults. To increase sequencing depth and limit assay-specific biases, TCR repertoire library preparation and sequencing were carried out by different laboratories using diverse techniques. Between about 0.85 and 10 billion PBMCs per donor were obtained by leukapheresis. Overall results and qualifications from the work: Only blood was sampled, and tissue TCR repertoires likely differ from those in blood. Larger estimated clonotype richness was generally found for naive subsets than for memory subsets. The small number of donors limited the genetic and exposure-history diversity represented. Pairwise subsampling indicated that sequencing depth was expected to affect the degree of clonotype sharing among donors. Roughly 5% of naive CD4, roughly 3.6% of naive CD8, approximately 2.2% of memory CD4, and 0.4% of memory CD8 clonotypes were shared across a few donors. Compared with non-shared clonotypes, the clonotypes found in all four sorted-subset donors had higher generation probabilities. Even with the large sequencing depth, rarefaction of the sorted-subset datasets indicated that sequencing was incomplete.

Sequences MDHEN (CDR1) and SYDVKM (CDR2) are obtained from the germline V gene. The CDR3 goes from the cysteine to the phenylalanine over 14 residues. Just the 42-base CDR3 DNA is kept, in frame starting at base 1. Trimming removed 4 bases from V and 0 bases from J, leaving 7 bases between the germline ends. CD8 naive samples were obtained by positive selection for CCR7 among CD45RO-negative cells, yielding a CD45RA+CCR7+ population from which TemRA cells were excluded. The donors were healthy, HIV-negative adults with no recently reported acute infections or vaccinations. All donors were Caucasian adults living in Nashville, Tennessee, USA. Blood was obtained by leukapheresis, after which PBMCs were separated by Ficoll-Histopaque density gradient centrifugation and cryopreserved in liquid nitrogen vapor phase. Purity and quantity of every magnetically sorted T cell population were checked by analytical flow cytometry. Genomic DNA was isolated from each sorted fraction and quantified by UV absorbance on a Nanodrop 2000c.

Using the deep immunoSEQ assay, multiplex PCR amplified TCR CDR3 regions from genomic DNA. Extracted genomic DNA from each cell subset was spread evenly across all wells of several immunoSEQ 96-well plates, with each plate serving as a replicate. For sorted subsets, around 200 ng genomic DNA, equal to some 30,000 T cell genomes, was loaded into each replicate PCR. Purified libraries were measured with a Qubit 3.0 fluorometer, size-checked on a Bioanalyzer 2100, and measured again with the KAPA Library Quantification kit. A separate single-read 150-cycle Illumina NextSeq 550 flow cell was used to sequence each immunoSEQ 96-well plate. As for how the authors treated the data: The immunoSEQ output contained only junctional sequences without quality scores, so filtering could not match that applied to full-length reads. Sequences were annotated with PyIR, a Python wrapper for IgBLAST v1.9, and V/J genes and CDR3 were assigned using IMGT germline references. Reads with weak V/J assignments (E-value above 1e-6), missing CDR3, stop codons, out-of-frame junctions, or ambiguous translated residues were removed. V3J clonotypes were defined by identical inferred V gene, J gene, and CDR3 amino acid sequence. The percentage overlap between two repertoires was calculated by dividing the number of shared unique clonotypes by the size of the smaller repertoire. Repertoire richness was assessed with RTK rarefaction, the Chao1 estimator, and Recon v2.1 estimates of unobserved clonotypes. OLGA was used to compute generation probabilities for all TCRbeta clonotypes that the gDNA method yielded from a handful of donors. TCRdb retrieved this table from immuneACCESS and kept in-frame rearrangements only. Not all clones are present; in checked studies, unresolved V genes account for under half, and no reason is known for the remainder. V and J calls and clone size are those listed in that table; D and trimming were worked out from the DNA. In this sample the table shows millions of clones, approximately 95% of which occur a single time. The ten biggest clones cover 1% to 1.3% of the sample.

Worth noting for this clone: Its antigen target is currently unknown. Base-call qualities are not available, and no considerably larger clone is one nucleotide away.

The clonotype was recovered from a man aged 18 to 35 in good health. Sequenced input: naive CD8+ T cells sorted from blood. What this sample's cell subset or site label stands for: CD45RA+CCR7+. The sequence joins TRBV28 to TRBJ1-3; no D segment can be confidently identified. The nucleotides read TGTGCCAGCAGTTCTTGGAGCTCTGGAAACACCATATATTTT. This encodes CASSSWSSGNTIYF.